This TCR beta chain was recovered during a study of T cell responses to AZD1222 COVID-19 vaccine. Study-wide results and limits: Spike-specific TCR repertoires showed rising breadth and depth after two AZD1222 doses.

TCRdb keeps only in-frame clones here, not all; method: immunoSEQ multiplex PCR. Of under 70,000 clones detected, over 60% appear once; the ten largest clones hold over 11%. Germline values: CDR1 LNHDA, CDR2 SQIVND (reference sequence). V was trimmed by 3 bases and J by 3 bases, leaving 8 bases between them. The CDR3 length is 14 residues. This clone has just a few counts. Its antigen is as yet unknown. The material was peripheral blood, obtained on day 0 of AZD1222 vaccination. The chain uses TRBV19 and TRBJ2-2; D remains unclear. This receptor was taken from an adult in good health. CDR3 bases: TGTGCCAGTAGTATCAGCCGGGACACCGGGGAGCTGTTTTTT. Its translation: CASSISRDTGELFF.